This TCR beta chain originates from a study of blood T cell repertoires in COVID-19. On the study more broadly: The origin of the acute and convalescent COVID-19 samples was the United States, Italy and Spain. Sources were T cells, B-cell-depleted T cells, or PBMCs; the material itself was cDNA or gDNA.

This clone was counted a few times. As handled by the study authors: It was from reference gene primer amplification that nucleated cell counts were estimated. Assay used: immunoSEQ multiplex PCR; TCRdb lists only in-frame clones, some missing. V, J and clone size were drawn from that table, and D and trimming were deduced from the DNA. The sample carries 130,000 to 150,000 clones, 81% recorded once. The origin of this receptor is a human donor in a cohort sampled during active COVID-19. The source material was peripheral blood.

The CDR3 protein is CASSLFDGYTF. CDR3 sequence (DNA): TGTGCCAGCAGTCTCTTCGATGGCTACACCTTC. The rearrangement links TRBV28 to TRBJ1-2; D ambiguous. CDR1 is MDHEN, CDR2 SYDVKM, per germline. This CDR3 has 11 residues. V lost 5 bases, J lost 6 bases, and 7 bases lay in between.